This T cell receptor beta chain was identified during a study of type 1 and type 2 diabetes patients listed by TCRdb under 2016. Turning to the overall study: About ten type 1 diabetes patients, a few type 2 diabetes patients and six or seven nondiabetic controls were recruited in China to form the cohort. Across the study, CD4+ and CD8+ T cells were positively selected from PBMCs using CD4 or CD8 MicroBeads on MACS columns. Altogether, 15 million to 20 million paired-end reads were produced across the whole study. In the study, high-throughput sequencing was used to profile TCRbeta repertoires so that type 1 diabetes, type 2 diabetes and nondiabetic individuals could be compared. For the type 1 diabetes patients, the type 2 diabetes patients acted as a disease comparison group. Comparing roughly 22-cycle and roughly 23-cycle amplification showed similar V gene usage, suggesting similar primer efficiencies and random PCR bias. The TCRbeta libraries underwent paired-end sequencing on Illumina HiSeq 2000 or MiSeq instruments.

General conclusions and limits of the study: The study groups were not matched for age and gender, which could possibly have biased interpretation. Since just a limited number of T2D and control samples were sequenced, some T1D-only HECs might also appear in more T2D or control samples. Type 2 diabetes and control samples had highly correlated V and J gene usage patterns, with the correlation between samples averaging about 0.97. Few highly-expanded CD4+ clones, median one, were found in type 2 diabetes patients, accounting for a median about 4.1% of reads. Type 2 diabetes repertoires showed high diversity, significantly greater than type 1 diabetes repertoires in both CD4+ and CD8+ T cells.

For sequencing, an Illumina MiSeq was employed. Genomic DNA from sorted T cell subsets served as template for TCRbeta CDR3 amplification. The TCRbeta CDR3 region was amplified by multiplex PCR using 30 forward and 13 reverse primers. PCR products were purified with AMPure XP beads, then indices and adaptors were added in a second approximately 25-cycle PCR. Before sequencing, the QIAquick Gel Extraction Kit was used to gel-purify the libraries. The authors processed their data as follows. Paired-end reads were merged using FLASH and were aligned with IgBLAST to IMGT V, D and J germline references. Reads with less than 70% alignment identity to germline references were removed, leaving some 10 million reads across the study. IMGT definitions were followed to assign CDR3 boundaries, reading frame and productivity. Highly-expanded clones were defined as clones at or above 1% of reads, and diversity was measured by normalized Shannon entropy. Unpaired two-tailed t-tests were used to test for differences in Shannon entropy between groups. TCRdb redid the processing of the public reads, applying fastp at Q25 and MiXCR, and retained in-frame beta chains. Rows with a matching CDR3 protein are joined into one entry that keeps the most common DNA and genes. The V and J calls here are based on TCRdb, not the publication. This sample gives under 300,000 distinct CDR3 sequences in total; 40% to 50% of them show up just once. The ten largest clones take up roughly an eighth of the sample.

For CDR1 and CDR2, the germline V gene (reference sequence) lists LNHDA and SQIVND. Including cysteine and phenylalanine, the CDR3 has 12 amino acids. Only the CDR3 DNA stays, 36 bases, in frame from base 1. The junction shows trimming of 3 bases on V and 12 bases on J, plus 14 bases between the germline ends. All diabetic patients met standard classification criteria for type 1 or type 2 diabetes, with glucose and C-peptide assessed by WHO-recommended methods. Donors were excluded if they had other autoimmune diseases or infections within the previous four weeks. Around 10 milliliters of peripheral blood were drawn from each participant. PBMCs were isolated with LymphoPrep density separation. This clonotype was observed a few times. This clone's antigen is unknown. No qualities accompany the bases; no much larger clone lies one base away.

The clonotype comes from a man aged 18 to 30 with type 2 diabetes. The chain is made from TRBV19 and TRBJ1-2; a tentative D call is TRBD1 (6 bases match). The sample consisted of peripheral blood mononuclear cells (PBMCs). The DNA sequence follows: TGTGCCAGTAGTATTCGAGGGGGTACCCACACCTTC. This sequence encodes CASSIRGGTHTF.